The rows below give T cell receptor beta chains drawn from one sample of a study of cytomegalovirus exposure and HLA in healthy donors. Clones were sequenced by immunoSEQ multiplex PCR, and TCRdb holds only the in-frame ones, with some missing. Its table records some 150,000 clones. Sequencing was done on a sample of PBMCs. The receptor set was obtained from a middle-aged man in good health and CMV-seronegative. Each CDR3 is given with its conserved first and last residue. The order of the fields is CDR3 DNA, CDR3 protein, D gene, V gene, J gene. The D gene is left open where the match is weak.

TGTGCCAGCAGCTTAACCCTTCTTGGGACAGCTTCTGAAGCTTTCTTT	CASSLTLLGTASEAFF	TRBD1	TRBV7-2	TRBJ1-1
TGTGCCAGCAGCCTACAGGTCCCGACGGAAGCTTTCTTT	CASSLQVPTEAFF	.	TRBV7-2	TRBJ1-1
TGCAGCGTCCGGGACACTGAAGCTTTCTTT	CSVRDTEAFF	.	TRBV29-1	TRBJ1-1
TGCAGCGTTGAATGGGAGAACACGGGGGTTATGAACACTGAAGCTTTCTTT	CSVEWENTGVMNTEAFF	.	TRBV29-1	TRBJ1-1
TGTGCCACCACGGGGGGACTCCTGACCGGGGAGCTGTTTTTT	CATTGGLLTGELFF	TRBD2	TRBV6-5	TRBJ2-2
TGTGCCAGCAGCTTGCGGCTAGCGGGGGGGCCAGATACGCAGTATTTT	CASSLRLAGGPDTQYF	TRBD2	TRBV5-6	TRBJ2-3
TGTGCCAGCAGTTATCACCCGCGGGTCTTGGGTGACACCGGGGAGCTGTTTTTT	CASSYHPRVLGDTGELFF	.	TRBV6-7	TRBJ2-2
TGTGCCAGCAGCTTAATCGGGGGGCGCACAGATACGCAGTATTTT	CASSLIGGRTDTQYF	.	TRBV7-3	TRBJ2-3
TGTGCCAGCAGCACTCAGGGGGCTTTTGGAAACACCATATATTTT	CASSTQGAFGNTIYF	TRBD1	TRBV9	TRBJ1-3
TGTGCCAGCAGCCTAGACAGACAACTCACCTACGAGCAGTACTTC	CASSLDRQLTYEQYF	.	TRBV5-5	TRBJ2-7
TGTGCCAGCAGCCAGAGTGCCCACGGGACAGCCACCTCACCCCTCCACTTT	CASSQSAHGTATSPLHF	TRBD1	TRBV7-8	TRBJ1-6
TGTGCCAGCAGCCAAGCCGGGACAGGAAGCAACTATGGCTACACCTTC	CASSQAGTGSNYGYTF	TRBD1	TRBV4-2	TRBJ1-2
TGTGCCAGCAGCTCCGCGGGTAGCGGGGGCCAAGAGACCCAGTACTTC	CASSSAGSGGQETQYF	TRBD2	TRBV7-2	TRBJ2-5
TGTGCCAGCAGCTTAGAGCCTTCACCCCTCCACTTT	CASSLEPSPLHF	.	TRBV7-2	TRBJ1-6
TGCGCCAGCAGTGACAATCCGGGACAGGGGACTGAAAAACTGTTTTTT	CASSDNPGQGTEKLFF	TRBD1	TRBV5-1	TRBJ1-4
TGTGCCAGCAGTCGCGCAGCGGGGAGCACAGATACGCAGTATTTT	CASSRAAGSTDTQYF	TRBD2	TRBV2	TRBJ2-3
TGTGCCAGCAGCGCCTTGACTAGCGGGGGGGACTTC	CASSALTSGGDF	TRBD2	TRBV2	TRBJ2-7
TGTGCCAGCAGCCGGGACACCTACCTCGACGAGCAGTACTTC	CASSRDTYLDEQYF	.	TRBV7-2	TRBJ2-7
TGTGCCAGTAGTTCCCGTCTATGGCCTAGCGGTTACAATGAGCAGTTCTTC	CASSSRLWPSGYNEQFF	TRBD2	TRBV19	TRBJ2-1
TGTGCCAGTACTTCTCAAGGGGGCGGAGGGGCCAACGTCCTGACTTTC	CASTSQGGGGANVLTF	TRBD1	TRBV19	TRBJ2-6
TGTGCCAGCAGCGTAGGGGCAGGAGGGAATCAGCCCCAGCATTTT	CASSVGAGGNQPQHF	.	TRBV9	TRBJ1-5
TGCAGCGCCCAAGACGGTAGCCCTGCACGTGAAAAACTGTTTTTT	CSAQDGSPAREKLFF	.	TRBV29-1	TRBJ1-4
TGTGCCAGCAGCTTAGACGGGGACAGCCTGGGGGGCACTGAAGCTTTCTTT	CASSLDGDSLGGTEAFF	TRBD1	TRBV11-2	TRBJ1-1
TGTGCCAGCAGGCAACCCAGGGAAGGGGGCGAACTCTACGAGCAGTACTTC	CASRQPREGGELYEQYF	TRBD1	TRBV2	TRBJ2-7
TGCGCCAGCAGCTTGGGCTCCCCGGGTAGCAATCAGCCCCAGCATTTT	CASSLGSPGSNQPQHF	.	TRBV5-1	TRBJ1-5
TGTGCCAGCAGTCAGTCGGGGACTGGAAACACCATATATTTT	CASSQSGTGNTIYF	.	TRBV6-1	TRBJ1-3
TGTGCTAGTGGTCGGGGGACTAGCGGGGGTTTATACGAGCAGTACTTC	CASGRGTSGGLYEQYF	TRBD2	TRBV12-5	TRBJ2-7
TGTGCCAGCAGCTTCTACCCCGGGGAGCTGTTTTTT	CASSFYPGELFF	.	TRBV7-3	TRBJ2-2
TGTGCCAGCAGCCAAGAACAGCAGGGTGGGGCTTCACCCCTCCACTTT	CASSQEQQGGASPLHF	.	TRBV4-2	TRBJ1-6
TGTGCCAGCAGTTCAACAGCACTCGCAAACTATGGCTACACCTTC	CASSSTALANYGYTF	.	TRBV25-1	TRBJ1-2
TGTGCCATCACGCAGGCCGCGGGGGGGGATACGCAGTATTTT	CAITQAAGGDTQYF	TRBD2	TRBV10-3	TRBJ2-3
TGTGCCAGCAGCTTAAGTAGAGCATCCATCTACGAGCAGTACTTC	CASSLSRASIYEQYF	.	TRBV7-2	TRBJ2-7
TGTGCCAGCACAAAAAGGACTAGCGGCACAGATACGCAGTATTTT	CASTKRTSGTDTQYF	TRBD2	TRBV7-2	TRBJ2-3
TGTGCCAGCAGCTTATATCCGCAGGGCAATCAGCCCCAGCATTTT	CASSLYPQGNQPQHF	.	TRBV7-2	TRBJ1-5
TGTGCCAGCAGTTTAGTGACAAAAGTTGGTCCCAATCAGCCCCAGCATTTT	CASSLVTKVGPNQPQHF	.	TRBV28	TRBJ1-5
TGTGCCAGCAGCTTGAGACAGTTCTACGAGCAGTACTTC	CASSLRQFYEQYF	.	TRBV7-2	TRBJ2-7
TGCAGCGTTGAAGAAAGGCCAGGACAGGGGGCCACTGAAGCTTTCTTT	CSVEERPGQGATEAFF	TRBD1	TRBV29-1	TRBJ1-1
TGTGCCAGCAGCTCCGGGGGGACCCAGTACTTC	CASSSGGTQYF	.	TRBV7-6	TRBJ2-5